This TCR beta chain was captured in a study of blood T cell repertoires in COVID-19. As for the study in general: The United States, Italy and Spain were the sources of the acute and convalescent COVID-19 samples. Sources were T cells, B-cell-depleted T cells, or PBMCs; the material itself was cDNA or gDNA.

The CDR3 has 17 residues. CDR1 is SGHTA and CDR2 is FQGTGA in the germline V gene. The germline V and J ends were trimmed by 2 bases and 2 bases, with 13 bases remaining between them. This clone was detected once. Profiled with immunoSEQ multiplex PCR; TCRdb holds only in-frame clones, not every one. The sample lists roughly 50,000 clones, about 91% occurring once. The sample taken for sequencing was peripheral blood. The chain joins TRBV7-3 to TRBJ2-6; D might be TRBD2 (6 bases). This TCR came from a woman aged 60-70 years with active or convalescent COVID-19. CDR3 nucleotides: TGTGCCAGCAGCTTAGTTAACCGCGGGGCTGGGGCCAACGTCCTGACTTTC. Translating gives CASSLVNRGAGANVLTF.